Below, one T cell receptor (beta chain) is given with its context. Its cognate antigen has yet to be identified. Per-base quality was not reported, and no clone a single base away is much larger than it. This entry comes from a study of blood T cells in healthy people across ages (dated by TCRdb to the mid-2010s). Turning to the overall study: In model experiments, roughly one uniquely barcoded TCR beta cDNA molecule per two T cells was captured by template switching. The study measured age-related changes in TCR beta repertoire diversity using deep sequencing normalized with unique cDNA molecular identifiers. The donors were split into four age groups: young (average around 15 years), middle-aged (about 40), aged (over 55) and long-lived (roughly 86). To avoid experimental bias, donors of different ages were spread randomly across the sequencing lanes. Two additional independent replicas of 1 million unique cDNA reads from the same blood draw were analyzed for two donors (one aged 18 to 29 and one aged 80 or older). General study outcomes and caveats: The CMV infection status of donors was not known, potentially confounding age-related changes in expanded clonotypes. Compared with the aged group, the long-lived group had more naive CD4+ T cells, fewer expanded clones and increased TCR diversity, suggesting age selection. Estimates of total diversity from one million sequenced T cells were regarded as lower bounds and underestimates. Observed TCR beta diversity per million T cells fell roughly linearly with age, and a significant reduction was already apparent by age roughly 40. The percentage of naive T cells measured by flow cytometry correlated strongly with observed TCR beta diversity. Conclusive comparison of naive and antigen-experienced compartments was prevented by the profiling of bulk unsorted PBMCs.

The library was prepared using 5' RACE. This sample was sequenced with an Illumina HiSeq 2500. A second PCR of about 6 to 12 cycles was run with a J-beta primer mix and a sample-barcoded 5' primer. Each TCR beta cDNA molecule received a unique molecular identifier from a template-switch 5' adaptor carrying 12 random nucleotides. At least 3 million CDR3-containing paired-end reads were obtained from each sample. The Mint cDNA synthesis kit, primed by a TRBC-specific oligonucleotide, was used to synthesize first-strand cDNA from all RNA. All cDNA was treated with uracil-DNA glycosylase and then went through a first 18-cycle PCR with the universal primers M1SS and BC2_uni_R. Turning to the authors' computational methods: Normalization of each sample was performed by random selection of 1 million high-quality reads, each carrying a distinct molecular identifier. Reads with shared molecular identifiers were discarded instead of being binned into consensus sequences. CDR3 identification, clonotype clustering and error correction used MiTCR with a Q25 quality threshold and the strictest error-elimination algorithm. Lower-bound total TCR beta diversity was estimated with a nonparametric unseen species model using Euler transformation. Clones were called with MiXCR by TCRdb after fastp trimmed the public reads at Q25, and only in-frame beta chains were retained. Every distinct CDR3 protein forms one entry, paired with its most common genes and DNA. It is TCRdb's table, rather than the study itself, that gives the V and J calls and clone size. The sample data list approximately 900,000 distinct CDR3 sequences, and about 48% of these were observed just once. Of the sample, around 15% is held by the ten largest clones.

The roughly 38 donors, aged about 6 to 100 years, were systemically healthy Caucasian individuals from Russia. Approximately 9.3 milliliters of peripheral blood were drawn from each donor into EDTA-treated Vacutainer tubes. PBMCs were isolated by Ficoll-Paque density-gradient centrifugation, with at least 6 million obtained per sample. Total RNA was extracted from PBMCs with Trizol reagent, with at least 5.5 micrograms obtained per sample. For every donor, an aliquot of PBMCs went through flow cytometry to measure the percentages of naive CD45RAhigh/CD27high T cells. The CDR3 covers 14 residues, taking in both the cysteine and the phenylalanine. CDR3 DNA only is kept here, 42 bases in frame from base 1. V trim: 7 bases; J trim: 5 bases; unmatched bases: 11. The germline V gene provides CDR1 SQVTM and CDR2 ANQGSEA.

Sample: blood. The V and J genes are TRBV29-1 and TRBJ1-1; 9 of the junction bases match TRBD1. This TCR came from a man younger than 40 in good health. The DNA sequence follows: TGCAGCGCAATCTCCCGGGACAGGGCGACTGAAGCTTTCTTT. Translated, this is CSAISRDRATEAFF.